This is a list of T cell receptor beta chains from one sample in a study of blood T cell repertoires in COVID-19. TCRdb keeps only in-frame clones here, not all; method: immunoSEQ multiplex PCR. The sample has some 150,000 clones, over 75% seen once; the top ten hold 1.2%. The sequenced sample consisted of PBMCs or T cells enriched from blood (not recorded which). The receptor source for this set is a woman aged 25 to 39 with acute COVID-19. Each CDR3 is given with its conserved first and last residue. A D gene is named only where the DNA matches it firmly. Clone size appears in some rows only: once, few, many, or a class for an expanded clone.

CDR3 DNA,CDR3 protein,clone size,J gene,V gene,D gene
TGTGCCAGCAGCCCGCAAGGGGGATACACTGAAGCTTTCTTT,CASSPQGGYTEAFF,.,TRBJ1-1,TRBV11-1,.
TGTGCCTGGACTGGGGGGGCAACTAATGAAAAACTGTTTTTT,CAWTGGATNEKLFF,.,TRBJ1-4,TRBV30,.
TGTGCCAGCAGCTTAGCGAAGGGAGCGTACTCCTACAATGAGCAGTTCTTC,CASSLAKGAYSYNEQFF,.,TRBJ2-1,TRBV7-2,.
TGTGCCAGCAGCTCTACAGGAGTACAGTACTTC,CASSSTGVQYF,once,TRBJ2-7,TRBV9,.
TGTGCCATCAGTGAGTCAGGGGGGAACACTGAAGCTTTCTTT,CAISESGGNTEAFF,.,TRBJ1-1,TRBV10-3,.
TGTGCCAGTAGTATAGAGACTTGGGTGGGGGGATACAATGAGCAGTTCTTC,CASSIETWVGGYNEQFF,.,TRBJ2-1,TRBV19,.
TGTGCCAGCAGCCGCACCCCGGGGGGACCCGTTTTCTTT,CASSRTPGGPVFF,.,TRBJ1-1,TRBV7-8,.
TGTGCCAGCAGCCCGCACGGGACAGGGAACAATGAGCAGTTCTTC,CASSPHGTGNNEQFF,.,TRBJ2-1,TRBV5-4,TRBD1
TGTGCCAGCAGCCACGGGGGTAACACTGAAGCTTTCTTT,CASSHGGNTEAFF,.,TRBJ1-1,TRBV12-3/TRBV12-4,.
TGTGCCAGCAGCTCAACAGGGCTTATTAACACAGATACGCAGTATTTT,CASSSTGLINTDTQYF,.,TRBJ2-3,TRBV11-2,.
TGTGCCAGCAAGAGGCTAGCGGGCACAGATACGCAGTATTTT,CASKRLAGTDTQYF,.,TRBJ2-3,TRBV19,TRBD2
TGTGCCCGCGGACAGGGGGCGATAAATAGGAGATCACCCCTCCACTTT,CARGQGAINRRSPLHF,.,TRBJ1-6,TRBV7-3,TRBD1
TGTGCCAGCAGTCGGGACTCGGGCACCGGGGAGCTGTTTTTT,CASSRDSGTGELFF,.,TRBJ2-2,TRBV27,.
TGTGCCAGCAGCGTAGGAGGGGGACAGGGCAAGATGAACACTGAAGCTTTCTTT,CASSVGGGQGKMNTEAFF,.,TRBJ1-1,TRBV9,TRBD1
TGCGCCAGCAGCCAAGGCAGCGCGGGACTAGCGGAGACCCAGTACTTC,CASSQGSAGLAETQYF,.,TRBJ2-5,TRBV4-3,TRBD2
TGTGCCAGCAGCTCCCCGACTAGCGGGAGGGCCGGGGTCTACAATGAGCAGTTCTTC,CASSSPTSGRAGVYNEQFF,.,TRBJ2-1,TRBV7-9,TRBD2
TGTGCCAGTACCATCGGTATAACGAGCTCACCCCTCCACTTT,CASTIGITSSPLHF,once,TRBJ1-6,TRBV19,.
TGTGCCAGCAGCGCGGATGAAGGTGACAGGCCGACACCTTCTCAGCCCCAGCATTTT,CASSADEGDRPTPSQPQHF,few,TRBJ1-5,TRBV7-3,.
TGTGCCAGCAGTTTATCGGCAGGGTCCTACAATGAGCAGTTCTTC,CASSLSAGSYNEQFF,.,TRBJ2-1,TRBV27,.
TGCGCCAGCAGCCAAGATCCGGGGAGTTTCGGGGAGCTGTTTTTT,CASSQDPGSFGELFF,.,TRBJ2-2,TRBV4-3,.
TGTGCCAGCTCACCACCGCAGGGGTGGGTGAACACTGAAGCTTTCTTT,CASSPPQGWVNTEAFF,once,TRBJ1-1,TRBV18,.
TGTGCCAGCAGTTCGTCCCTAGCGGGAGGGCACACCGGGGAGCTGTTTTTT,CASSSSLAGGHTGELFF,medium-sized,TRBJ2-2,TRBV28,TRBD2
TGTGCCAGCAGCTTAATTCCCCTAAACTACAATGAGCAGTTCTTC,CASSLIPLNYNEQFF,.,TRBJ2-1,TRBV7-3,.
TGTGCCTGGAGCCTGACAGGGGGCTACGAGCAGTACTTC,CAWSLTGGYEQYF,.,TRBJ2-7,TRBV30,TRBD1
TGTGCCAGCAGTGCGACCCACTCTACAGGGCATGAAGCTTTCTTT,CASSATHSTGHEAFF,.,TRBJ1-1,TRBV2,.
TGTGCCAGCTCACCACCGGGACTAGCGGGAGTAGGTGAGCAGTTCTTC,CASSPPGLAGVGEQFF,.,TRBJ2-1,TRBV18,TRBD2
TGTGCCAGCAGTTTATGGACGGCGGGAAGAACCGGGGAGCTGTTTTTT,CASSLWTAGRTGELFF,.,TRBJ2-2,TRBV28,.
TGTGCCAGCAGCTCGGGGACAGGGGGTTTTATGAGGCCCCAGCATTTT,CASSSGTGGFMRPQHF,.,TRBJ1-5,TRBV12-1,.
TGTGCCAGCAGCAAATTTCCACTAGCGGGAGGACAAGGTCTCAATGAGCAGTTCTTC,CASSKFPLAGGQGLNEQFF,.,TRBJ2-1,TRBV21-1,.
TGTGCCAGCAGCTTCTCCGACACGCCCTACGAGCAGTACTTC,CASSFSDTPYEQYF,.,TRBJ2-7,TRBV7-9,.
TGCAGCGTTAATACAGGGAGCTCTGGAAACACCATATATTTT,CSVNTGSSGNTIYF,.,TRBJ1-3,TRBV29-1,.
TGTGCCAGCAGCTTAGAGGCAATGGGGACAGGGCGCCGCTACACCTTC,CASSLEAMGTGRRYTF,.,TRBJ1-2,TRBV11-1,TRBD1